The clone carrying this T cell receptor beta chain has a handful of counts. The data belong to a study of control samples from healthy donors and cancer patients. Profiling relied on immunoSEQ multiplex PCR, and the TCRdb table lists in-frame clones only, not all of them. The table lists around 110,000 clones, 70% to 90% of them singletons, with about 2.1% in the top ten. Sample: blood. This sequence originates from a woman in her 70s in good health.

The CDR3 loop reads CASSQAGRVEADTEAFF. DNA of the CDR3: TGCGCCAGCAGCCAAGCTGGCAGGGTGGAGGCGGACACTGAAGCTTTCTTT. The gene calls are TRBV4-3 and TRBJ1-1, with D possibly TRBD1 on 5 matching bases. This CDR3 has 17 residues. Germline values: CDR1 LGHNA, CDR2 YSLEER. V lost 1 base, J lost 3 bases, and 18 bases lay in between.